This record looks at one TCR beta chain sequence and its context. The CDR3 extends over 15 amino acids. J was trimmed by 4 bases and V by 2 bases; bases with no gene match: 7. The data derive from a study of T-cell reconstitution after alpha-beta-depleted transplantation in children. Preparation of the TCRbeta library used unique molecular identifiers. TCRdb reanalysed the PCR reads using MiXCR and keeps one entry per CDR3 protein. This table holds around 700,000 distinct CDR3 sequences, 10% to 15% found once. The specimen was PBMCs, collected before TCRalphabeta/CD19-depleted stem cell transplant. This sequence originates from a girl aged 2-15 years with congenital amegakaryocytic thrombocytopenia, due to receive a stem cell transplant. V usage is TRBV12-3 or TRBV12-4 and J usage is TRBJ2-7; 8 bases fit TRBD1. CDR3 residues: CASSLRAGGKYEQYF. Here the CDR3 DNA reads TGTGCCAGCAGTTTACGGGCAGGGGGCAAGTACGAGCAGTACTTC.